Listed below are T cell receptor beta chains from one sample, sequenced in a study of blood T cell repertoires in COVID-19. The repertoire was sequenced with immunoSEQ multiplex PCR; TCRdb's copy has only in-frame clones and lacks some. The table lists some 200,000 clones, approximately 90% of them singletons. Sequencing was performed on peripheral blood. These receptors came from a man aged 40-55 years with active or convalescent COVID-19. Each CDR3 is given with its conserved first and last residue. D genes are given only for firm matches. Clone size is given for some rows only: seen once, a few or many times, or a class if the clone is expanded.

size	D	V	length	J	CDR3	DNA
once	TRBD2	TRBV7-2	15	TRBJ2-7	CASRPKGLALYEQYF	TGTGCCAGCAGACCCAAGGGACTAGCGTTGTACGAGCAGTACTTC
-	-	TRBV7-2	15	TRBJ2-1	CASSLRGGPNNEQFF	TGTGCCAGCAGCTTGAGAGGGGGACCCAACAATGAGCAGTTCTTC
-	TRBD1	TRBV6-5	15	TRBJ1-5	CASSLMRQGGGSQHF	TGTGCCAGCAGCTTAATGCGACAGGGGGGAGGTTCCCAGCATTTT
-	-	TRBV10-3	14	TRBJ1-2	CAISDLSGERGYTF	TGTGCCATCAGTGATTTGTCAGGGGAACGTGGCTACACCTTC
-	TRBD2	TRBV11-3	16	TRBJ2-3	CASSLRLAEILHTQYF	TGTGCCAGCAGCTTGAGGCTAGCGGAGATTTTGCATACGCAGTATTTT
few	TRBD1	TRBV19	14	TRBJ1-2	CASSPLGTGYGYTF	TGTGCCAGTAGTCCGCTAGGGACAGGGTACGGCTACACCTTC
-	-	TRBV7-9	15	TRBJ1-2	CASSPPIGGTYGYTF	TGTGCCAGCAGCCCTCCGATTGGGGGGACCTATGGCTACACCTTC
-	TRBD1	TRBV11-3	17	TRBJ1-5	CASSLTRGRWVNQPQHF	TGTGCCAGCAGCTTAACCAGGGGGCGCTGGGTCAATCAGCCCCAGCATTTT
-	-	TRBV28	12	TRBJ1-5	CASTHSNQPQHF	TGTGCCAGCACCCATAGCAATCAGCCCCAGCATTTT
-	-	TRBV7-9	14	TRBJ2-2	CASSPRTYTGELFF	TGTGCCAGCAGCCCGCGGACTTACACCGGGGAGCTGTTTTTT
-	TRBD2	TRBV3-1/TRBV3-2	17	TRBJ2-1	CASSQVRFDAGVNEQFF	TGTGCCAGCAGCCAAGTGAGGTTTGATGCGGGAGTCAATGAGCAGTTCTTC
-	TRBD1	TRBV27	15	TRBJ1-2	CASSHTGTANYGYTF	TGTGCCAGCAGCCACACCGGGACAGCTAACTATGGCTACACCTTC
-	-	TRBV4-3	14	TRBJ2-7	CASSQIQGSYEQYF	TGCGCCAGCAGCCAGATTCAGGGCTCCTACGAGCAGTACTTC
-	TRBD1	TRBV3-1/TRBV3-2	15	TRBJ1-1	CASSPMTGSGTEAFF	TGTGCCAGCAGCCCTATGACAGGGTCTGGCACTGAAGCTTTCTTT
-	TRBD1	TRBV10-3	14	TRBJ1-5	CAIRGTESNQPQHF	TGTGCCATCAGGGGGACAGAAAGTAATCAGCCCCAGCATTTT
once	TRBD2	TRBV20-1	14	TRBJ2-5	CSASSAGVGETQYF	TGCAGTGCTAGTTCGGCGGGAGTAGGAGAGACCCAGTACTTC
-	-	TRBV14	14	TRBJ1-6	CASSQILGGSPLHF	TGTGCCAGCAGCCAAATCCTCGGGGGTTCTCCCCTCCACTTT
-	-	TRBV19	14	TRBJ2-7	CASSTNTGSYEQYF	TGTGCCAGTAGTACAAATACAGGGTCCTACGAGCAGTACTTC
-	-	TRBV7-2	15	TRBJ2-2	CASSREGAATGELFF	TGTGCCAGCAGCCGGGAGGGGGCAGCCACCGGGGAGCTGTTTTTT
few	-	TRBV9	15	TRBJ1-5	CASSSSGVPGQPQHF	TGTGCCAGCAGCTCGAGCGGGGTTCCCGGTCAGCCCCAGCATTTT
-	-	TRBV29-1	12	TRBJ1-1	CSVQMVFTEAFF	TGCAGCGTTCAGATGGTTTTCACTGAAGCTTTCTTT
-	TRBD1	TRBV19	15	TRBJ2-1	CASSIWDSPYNEQFF	TGTGCCAGTAGTATATGGGACAGTCCGTACAATGAGCAGTTCTTC
-	TRBD1	TRBV30	12	TRBJ1-1	CAWNPRGPGAFF	TGTGCCTGGAATCCTAGGGGGCCGGGAGCTTTCTTT
-	-	TRBV6-2/TRBV6-3	16	TRBJ1-5	CASSYSKGYSNQPQHF	TGTGCCAGCAGTTACTCGAAGGGGTATAGCAATCAGCCCCAGCATTTT
-	-	TRBV6-5	14	TRBJ1-1	CASSSFLGLGEAFF	TGTGCCAGCAGTTCTTTCCTAGGCCTGGGTGAAGCTTTCTTT
-	TRBD1	TRBV11-2	15	TRBJ1-2	CASSADRTSNYGYTF	TGTGCCAGCAGCGCGGACAGGACCTCTAACTATGGCTACACCTTC
once	-	TRBV19	14	TRBJ1-1	CATGTGADNTEAFF	TGTGCCACCGGAACAGGAGCAGACAACACTGAAGCTTTCTTT
-	TRBD1	TRBV6-4	14	TRBJ1-6	CASSVGQMNSPLHF	TGTGCCAGCAGTGTGGGACAGATGAATTCACCCCTCCACTTT
-	-	TRBV18	13	TRBJ2-4	CASSPDADTIQYF	TGTGCCAGCTCACCAGACGCGGATACCATTCAGTACTTC